This TCR beta chain was sequenced in a study of blood T cell repertoires in COVID-19. For the study at large: Acute and convalescent COVID-19 specimens originated in the United States, Italy and Spain. Nucleic acid was either cDNA or gDNA, and it came from T cells, B-cell-depleted T cells, or PBMCs.

In the study's own analysis: Counts of nucleated cells, estimated from reference gene primer amplification, were obtained. Method: immunoSEQ multiplex PCR; TCRdb's copy keeps in-frame clones and lacks some. The D gene and trimming were derived from the DNA, and the V and J assignments and clone size from that table. The sample yields about 270,000 clones, around nine tenths seen once. Cohorts were based on clinical histories the participants reported. Sequencing used PBMCs or T cells enriched from blood (not recorded which). The TCR originated in a woman between 18 and 29 years old who had recovered from COVID-19.

CDR3 coding DNA: TGTGCCAGCAGTGGTGCAGGGGGCACATCCTTAACCTTCTATGGCTACACCTTC. Its translation is CASSGAGGTSLTFYGYTF. The chain joins TRBV27 to TRBJ1-2; 8 nucleotides line up with TRBD1. The CDR3 contains 18 residues. Trimming at V came to 5 bases and at J to 4 bases, leaving 18 bases not matched to a gene. CDR1 is MNHEY and CDR2 is SMNVEV in the germline V gene (reference sequence).